The text below deals with one TCR beta chain. Antigen specificity is unknown. These data originate in a study of cytomegalovirus exposure and HLA in healthy donors. Study-wide findings and caveats: There were some public TCRs occurring in many donors, but most TCR sequences were rare.

The CDR3 runs to 12 residues. Germline V gene lookup returns CDR1 WSHSY and CDR2 SAAADI. V lost 6 bases and J 8 bases, leaving 10 bases between the germline ends. Profiling relied on immunoSEQ multiplex PCR, and the TCRdb table lists in-frame clones only, not all of them. The sample lists 55,000 to 75,000 clones; approximately 93% were seen once. The sequence was collected from a man younger than 30 in good health and CMV-seropositive. The sample consisted of PBMCs. The V call is TRBV10-2, the J call TRBJ2-2; D perhaps matches TRBD2 (5 bases). The CDR3 loop reads CASSPPGGELFF. DNA of the CDR3: TGCGCCAGCAGCCCCCCGGGAGGGGAGCTGTTTTTT.